This is a list of T cell receptor beta chains from one sample in a study of OX40 agonist ivuxolimab in advanced cancers. Measured with immunoSEQ multiplex PCR; TCRdb has only the in-frame clones, and not every one. The data contain some 80,000 clones, approximately 84% of them singletons. Sequencing was performed on CD4+ or CD8+ T cells sorted from blood, taken in a trial of the OX40 agonist ivuxolimab. The receptor source for this set is an adult with an advanced solid tumor such as melanoma, head and neck, liver or kidney cancer. Both conserved end residues are part of each CDR3. D genes are given only for firm matches. Rows may omit the clone size; those that give it use once, few, many or a size class.

d_gene	j_gene	v_gene	abundance	CDR3aa	CDR3nt
-	TRBJ2-6	TRBV21-1	-	CASSKALGQLNSGANVLTF	TGTGCCAGCAGCAAAGCGCTAGGACAGTTAAACTCTGGGGCCAACGTCCTGACTTTC
TRBD2	TRBJ2-1	TRBV2	-	CASRSRLAENNEQFF	TGTGCCAGCAGGAGTAGGCTAGCGGAGAACAATGAGCAGTTCTTC
-	TRBJ2-1	TRBV4-3	-	CASSQGSQNEQFF	TGCGCCAGCAGCCAAGGGTCCCAGAATGAGCAGTTCTTC
-	TRBJ1-2	TRBV7-9	-	CASSLRKTLTGYGYTF	TGTGCCAGCAGCTTACGGAAAACTTTGACTGGGTACGGCTACACCTTC
-	TRBJ1-1	TRBV6-1	-	CASSEWAVEAFF	TGTGCCAGCAGTGAATGGGCGGTTGAAGCTTTCTTT
-	TRBJ1-1	TRBV19	once	CASRTLHGAFF	TGTGCCAGTAGAACACTCCACGGGGCTTTCTTT
TRBD1	TRBJ1-1	TRBV19	few	CASGRDRSPNTEAFF	TGTGCCAGCGGCCGGGACAGGAGCCCTAACACTGAAGCTTTCTTT
-	TRBJ1-1	TRBV6-1	-	CASSEFWGGVRTEAFF	TGTGCCAGCAGTGAATTTTGGGGCGGGGTTCGCACTGAAGCTTTCTTT
-	TRBJ2-1	TRBV5-4	-	CASGFPRHSYNEQFF	TGTGCCAGCGGTTTCCCTCGACACTCTTACAATGAGCAGTTCTTC
-	TRBJ1-6	TRBV9	-	CASSVGAEFNSPLHF	TGTGCCAGCAGCGTTGGGGCAGAGTTTAATTCACCCCTCCACTTT
-	TRBJ1-1	TRBV7-3	-	CASSFGLNTEAFF	TGTGCCAGCAGCTTCGGGTTAAACACTGAAGCTTTCTTT
-	TRBJ2-7	TRBV25-1	once	CASSESGISYEQYF	TGTGCCAGCAGTGAGTCGGGGATCTCCTACGAGCAGTACTTC
-	TRBJ2-7	TRBV4-2	once	CASSQEPIYEQYF	TGTGCCAGCAGCCAAGAACCCATCTACGAGCAGTACTTC
-	TRBJ1-2	TRBV7-1	-	CASSLADYGYTF	TGTGCCAGCAGCTTGGCAGACTATGGCTACACCTTC
-	TRBJ2-6	TRBV6-5	-	CASRSISSGANVLTF	TGTGCCAGCAGGAGCATCAGCTCTGGGGCCAACGTCCTGACTTTC
-	TRBJ1-2	TRBV5-3	-	CARSFGVGKNYGYTF	TGTGCCAGAAGCTTTGGAGTTGGGAAGAACTATGGCTACACCTTC
TRBD1	TRBJ1-4	TRBV6-1	-	CASAEDRFNEKLFF	TGTGCCAGCGCCGAGGACAGGTTTAATGAAAAACTGTTTTTT
-	TRBJ1-4	TRBV27	-	CASSSTWTDEKLFF	TGTGCCAGCAGTTCGACCTGGACTGATGAAAAACTGTTTTTT
-	TRBJ2-1	TRBV7-9	-	CASSLRLSHDNEQFF	TGTGCCAGCAGCTTACGGTTAAGTCACGACAATGAGCAGTTCTTC
-	TRBJ1-2	TRBV27	-	CASSFSGSGYGYTF	TGTGCCAGCAGTTTTAGCGGCTCGGGCTATGGCTACACCTTC
TRBD1	TRBJ1-6	TRBV5-1	-	CASSPTPGQGGSPLHF	TGCGCCAGCAGCCCCACTCCGGGACAGGGAGGTTCACCCCTCCACTTT
TRBD2	TRBJ2-2	TRBV7-8	-	CASSLSLAVNTGELFF	TGTGCCAGCAGCTTATCACTAGCGGTAAACACCGGGGAGCTGTTTTTT
-	TRBJ2-1	TRBV7-9	-	CASSLDPNEQFF	TGTGCCAGCAGCTTAGACCCAAATGAGCAGTTCTTC
-	TRBJ2-3	TRBV19	-	CASSTRQASTDTQYF	TGTGCCAGTAGTACACGGCAGGCGAGCACAGATACGCAGTATTTT
-	TRBJ2-1	TRBV27	once	CASKGAAPPKFF	TGTGCCAGCAAAGGGGCCGCCCCGCCGAAGTTCTTC
-	TRBJ1-5	TRBV6-1	once	CASSEPDSYSNQPQHF	TGTGCCAGCAGTGAACCGGACAGTTATAGCAATCAGCCCCAGCATTTT
-	TRBJ1-2	TRBV5-1	-	CASSLGFRGRFYGYTF	TGCGCCAGCAGCTTGGGGTTCCGGGGGCGCTTCTATGGCTACACCTTC
-	TRBJ1-1	TRBV4-2	-	CASSQLRRGTEAFF	TGTGCCAGCAGCCAACTGAGGAGGGGAACTGAAGCTTTCTTT
-	TRBJ2-5	TRBV5-4	few	CASSLRGMKTQYF	TGTGCCAGCAGCTTGAGGGGGATGAAGACCCAGTACTTC
-	TRBJ2-1	TRBV29-1	-	CSVHFLESNEQFF	TGCAGCGTCCATTTTCTAGAAAGCAATGAGCAGTTCTTC
TRBD2	TRBJ2-1	TRBV28	-	CASSTPGTSGYNEQFF	TGTGCCAGCAGTACCCCCGGGACTAGCGGATACAATGAGCAGTTCTTC
-	TRBJ2-1	TRBV7-3	-	CASSSRGVEQFF	TGTGCCAGCAGCTCCCGTGGGGTGGAGCAGTTCTTC
-	TRBJ1-1	TRBV5-4	-	CASSLANRHGAFF	TGTGCCAGCAGCTTGGCCAACCGGCATGGGGCTTTCTTT
TRBD2	TRBJ2-7	TRBV27	-	CASSFRLAGGNEQYF	TGTGCCAGCAGTTTTAGACTAGCGGGAGGTAACGAGCAGTACTTC
TRBD1	TRBJ2-7	TRBV7-8	-	CASSLDQGVDRYEQYF	TGTGCCAGCAGCTTAGATCAGGGGGTCGACAGGTACGAGCAGTACTTC
-	TRBJ2-7	TRBV11-1	-	CASSFETAPEQYF	TGTGCCAGCAGCTTCGAGACCGCACCCGAGCAGTACTTC
-	TRBJ1-2	TRBV19	-	CASNAPSGEGYGYTF	TGTGCCAGTAACGCCCCGTCGGGGGAAGGGTATGGCTACACCTTC
TRBD2	TRBJ2-5	TRBV30	-	CAWGTGLAGQETQYF	TGTGCCTGGGGAACGGGACTAGCGGGCCAAGAGACCCAGTACTTC
TRBD1	TRBJ1-1	TRBV4-1	-	CASSQAPFWTGNTEAFF	TGCGCCAGCAGCCAAGCTCCTTTTTGGACAGGCAACACTGAAGCTTTCTTT
-	TRBJ2-1	TRBV19	once	CASSMGGGGYNEQFF	TGTGCCAGTAGTATGGGAGGGGGCGGCTACAATGAGCAGTTCTTC
TRBD1	TRBJ1-4	TRBV14	-	CASSQTGGYEKLFF	TGTGCCAGCAGCCAGACAGGGGGCTATGAAAAACTGTTTTTT
-	TRBJ1-1	TRBV4-1	-	CASSPFLTLWGNTEAFF	TGCGCCAGCAGCCCTTTCCTGACCCTGTGGGGGAACACTGAAGCTTTCTTT
-	TRBJ1-3	TRBV19	-	CATGTVGNTIYF	TGTGCCACGGGGACCGTCGGAAACACCATATATTTT
TRBD2	TRBJ2-1	TRBV29-1	-	CSAGLAGNEQFF	TGCAGCGCCGGACTAGCGGGAAATGAGCAGTTCTTC
TRBD1	TRBJ1-2	TRBV13	-	CASSRQGANYGYTF	TGTGCCAGCAGCCGACAGGGAGCTAACTATGGCTACACCTTC
-	TRBJ1-2	TRBV6-1	-	CASSLPPPGGYTF	TGTGCCAGCAGTCTCCCCCCGCCGGGGGGCTACACCTTC
-	TRBJ2-3	TRBV11-3	-	CASSRRTDTQYF	TGTGCCAGCAGCAGGCGGACAGATACGCAGTATTTT
TRBD1	TRBJ2-7	TRBV2	once	CASRKGQSYEQYF	TGTGCCAGCAGGAAGGGACAGTCCTACGAGCAGTACTTC
-	TRBJ1-2	TRBV23-1	-	CASSHSRDVDGYTF	TGCGCCAGCAGTCATTCGCGGGACGTTGATGGCTACACCTTC